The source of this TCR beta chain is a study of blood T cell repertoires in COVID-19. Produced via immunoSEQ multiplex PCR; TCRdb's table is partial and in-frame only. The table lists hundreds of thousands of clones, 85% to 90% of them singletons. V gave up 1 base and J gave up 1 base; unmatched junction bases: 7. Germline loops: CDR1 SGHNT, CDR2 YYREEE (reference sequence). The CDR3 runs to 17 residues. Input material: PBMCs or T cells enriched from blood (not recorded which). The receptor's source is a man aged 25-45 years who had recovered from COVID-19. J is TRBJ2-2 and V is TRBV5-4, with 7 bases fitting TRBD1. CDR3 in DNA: TGTGCCAGCAGCTTGCCGCTGGGACAGTTGAACACCGGGGAGCTGTTTTTT. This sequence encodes CASSLPLGQLNTGELFF.